The clone carrying this TCR beta chain appeared many times. The sample comes from a study of identical twins. The CDR3 loop spans 12 amino acids. V gave up 6 bases and J gave up 5 bases, with 11 bases separating them. CDR1 DFQATT and CDR2 SNEGSKA come from the germline V gene (reference sequence). Via MiXCR, TCRdb re-called the 5' RACE reads, giving one row per CDR3 protein. The sample has 690,000 or so distinct CDR3 sequences, less than 10% seen once; the top ten hold 0.8% to 1%. This sample also appeared in a second study, on yellow fever vaccine responses in identical twins.

The clonotype was recovered from a woman aged 18-29 years in good health. The sequenced sample was PBMCs. V gene TRBV20-1 combines with J gene TRBJ2-1; the D gene could be TRBD1 or TRBD2 (5 bases each). The CDR3 nucleotides read TGCAGTGCGAGGGGACGGAACAATGAGCAGTTCTTC. Translated, it gives CSARGRNNEQFF.